The 12 T cell receptor beta chains listed next were all sequenced from one sample in a study of blood T cell repertoires in COVID-19. Some clones are missing from TCRdb's copy, which holds only in-frame ones; the method was immunoSEQ multiplex PCR. In the table there are about 360,000 clones, 88% of which are singletons. The sample taken for sequencing was PBMCs or T cells enriched from blood (not recorded which). The receptor source for this set is a woman in her thirties or forties with acute COVID-19.

In its sample, this clone was seen once. The gene calls are TRBV18 and TRBJ1-1, with 8 nucleotides matching TRBD1. There are 15 residues in the CDR3. From germline, CDR1 is KGHSH and CDR2 LQKENI. The J segment lost 4 bases and the V segment lost 2 bases, leaving 6 bases of the junction unmatched. The CDR3 loop reads CASSPTTGEVTEAFF. The DNA for the CDR3 is TGTGCCAGCTCACCAACGACAGGGGAGGTCACTGAAGCTTTCTTT.

V gene TRBV5-8 combines with J gene TRBJ2-3, with 14 positions matching TRBD2. The CDR3 is 19 residues long. The germline V gene has CDR1 SGHTS and CDR2 YDEGEE. Trimming removed 4 bases from V and 0 bases from J; junction bases left unmatched: 10. The CDR3 nucleotides are TGTGCCAGCAGCCCCCTGGGACTAGCGGGGGCCTCGAGCACAGATACGCAGTATTTT. It encodes CASSPLGLAGASSTDTQYF.

J is TRBJ2-3 and V is TRBV3-1 (or the pseudogene TRBV3-2), with D possibly being TRBD2 (6 bases). Trimming pared 4 bases from V and 3 bases from J, leaving 11 bases between. CDR3 size: 14 residues. Looked up from germline, CDR1 is LGHDT and CDR2 is YNNKEL (reference sequence). The CDR3 DNA is TGTGCCAGCAGCCCCTGGAGGGAGACAGATACGCAGTATTTT. Its protein is CASSPWRETDTQYF.

The CDR3 DNA reads TGCAGCGTTGAAAGAGGGGGTGGAAGCGAAGCTTTCTTT. Its protein is CSVERGGGSEAFF. J is TRBJ1-1 and V is TRBV29-1, with D perhaps matching TRBD1 (6 bases). Germline CDR1 SQVTM, CDR2 ANQGSEA. The CDR3 runs 13 residues. Trimming pared 2 bases from V and 8 bases from J, leaving 15 bases between. Complete variable domain (other parts from reference TRBV29-1 and TRBJ1-1): SAVISQKPSRDICQRGTSLTIQCQVDSQVTMMFWYRQQPGQSLTLIATANQGSEATYESGFVIDKFPISRPNLTFSTLTVSNMSPEDSSIYLCSVERGGGSEAFFGQGTRLTVV.

J is TRBJ2-5 and V is TRBV5-6, with 11 bases fitting TRBD2. The CDR3 totals 16 residues. The J segment lost 2 bases and the V segment lost 3 bases, leaving 6 bases of the junction unmatched. Germline assignment: CDR1 SGHDT and CDR2 YYEEEE. This CDR3 is CASSYLGLAAQETQYF. The CDR3 region has the DNA TGTGCCAGCAGCTACCTGGGACTAGCGGCTCAAGAGACCCAGTACTTC.

The rearrangement uses TRBV23-1 and TRBJ1-1; weak D call: TRBD1 (5 bases). TRBV23-1 is assigned to the ORF class and has an uncertain function. V lost 6 bases to trimming and J lost 2 bases, with 10 bases between them. This CDR3 is 13 amino acids long. Here the CDR3 DNA reads TGCGCCAGCAGCAGGACACCCAACACTGAAGCTTTCTTT. Translated, it gives CASSRTPNTEAFF.

The chain's CDR3 is CASSQTQGLDGYTF. Written as DNA, the CDR3 is TGTGCCAGCAGCCAAACACAGGGTTTAGATGGCTACACCTTC. This rearrangement joins TRBV27 to TRBJ1-2; possible D gene TRBD1, 6 bases. V lost 6 bases and J 6 bases, leaving 17 bases between the germline ends. CDR3 length: 14 amino acids. The germline gives CDR1 MNHEY, CDR2 SMNVEV (reference sequence).

This clone came up a few times. At the DNA level, this CDR3 is encoded by other sequences in the same sample as well. The chain uses TRBV29-1 and TRBJ1-1, with a tentative D call TRBD1 (6 bases). The CDR3 has 12 residues. V was pared by 5 bases and J by 4 bases, with 11 bases between. CDR1 is SQVTM, CDR2 ANQGSEA, per germline. The CDR3 bases are TGCAGCGTTTCAACAGGGAGCACTGAAGCTTTCTTT. This codes for CSVSTGSTEAFF.

J is TRBJ1-2 and V is TRBV6-5; no definite D call. Germline CDR1 is MNHEY and CDR2 is SVGAGI. Trimming pared 7 bases from V and 8 bases from J, leaving 17 bases between. This CDR3 contains 13 residues. In nucleotides, the CDR3 is TGTGCCAGCACCGCAACGGTTTCGGGGGGCTACACCTTC. This encodes CASTATVSGGYTF.

CDR3 in amino acids: CAISGGTRTEQYF. CDR3 nucleotide sequence: TGTGCCATCAGTGGGGGGACTAGGACCGAGCAGTACTTC. The V call is TRBV10-3, the J call TRBJ2-7, with 8 bases matching TRBD2. CDR1 ENHRY and CDR2 SYGVKD come from the germline V gene. V lost 4 bases and J lost 6; bases outside the gene matches: 5. The CDR3 extends over 13 amino acids.

V gene TRBV12-5 combines with J gene TRBJ1-1; no firm D call. The germline V gene has CDR1 LGHNT and CDR2 FRNRAP. Trimming left V 2 bases short and J 4 bases short, with 11 bases between. This CDR3 contains 14 residues. CDR3 sequence: CASGLPREGTEAFF. The CDR3 coding sequence is TGTGCTAGTGGTTTGCCCCGTGAGGGCACTGAAGCTTTCTTT.

The V and J genes are TRBV15 and TRBJ2-1, with 7 bases fitting TRBD1. The CDR3 spans 15 residues. V lost 1 base to trimming and J lost 10 bases; unmatched junction nucleotides: 10. Germline assignment: CDR1 LNHNV and CDR2 YYDKDF (reference sequence). CDR3 residues: CATSRGGDRVGEQFF. The CDR3 DNA sequence: TGTGCCACCAGCAGAGGGGGTGACAGGGTAGGGGAGCAGTTCTTC.